The 32 T cell receptor beta chains listed next were all sequenced from one sample in a study of T cell repertoires in cytomegalovirus infection. The antigens of these receptors remain unknown. A single record per CDR3 protein comes from TCRdb applying MiXCR to the reads. In the table there are hundreds of thousands of distinct CDR3 sequences, approximately 32% of which are singletons. The specimen comprised cultured CD8+ T cells from PBMCs, sampled from culture after CMV antigen stimulation. The source is a human donor in good health (CMV status not recorded). Some clones in this sample may be carry-over from other donors' samples.

The chain recombines TRBV5-3 with TRBJ2-2; TRBD1 matches 7 bases. TRBV5-3 is identified as an open reading frame with a role that is uncertain. There are 19 residues in the CDR3. Trimming removed 0 bases from V and 9 bases from J; junction bases left unmatched: 20. The CDR3 DNA is TGTGCCAGAAGCTTGGAGAAAGGACTGCCGGGACAGCCACCCAGGGAGCTGTTTTTT. Encoded protein: CARSLEKGLPGQPPRELFF.

This clonotype showed up just a few times. The chain joins TRBV4-3 to TRBJ2-2; D assignment may be TRBD1 or TRBD2 (5 bases each). Germline CDR1 reads LGHNA; CDR2 reads YSLEER. The CDR3 is made up of 14 amino acids. Trimming left V 6 bases short and J 3 bases short, with 11 bases between. CDR3 DNA sequence: TGCGCCAGCAGAAAAGGGGAGTACACCGGGGAGCTGTTTTTT. Its protein product is CASRKGEYTGELFF.

The chain employs TRBV12-3 or TRBV12-4 and TRBJ2-6, with D possibly matching TRBD1 (6 bases). The CDR3 runs 15 residues. V lost 4 bases and J lost 4, with 11 bases in between. The CDR3 region has the DNA TGTGCCAGCAGTTCAGGACAGCGAGGGGCCAACGTCCTGACTTTC. Translated, it gives CASSSGQRGANVLTF.

This clonotype was recorded a few times. The rearrangement uses TRBV7-9 and TRBJ1-1; weak D call: TRBD1 (6 bases). Germline CDR1 is SEHNR and CDR2 is FQNEAQ (reference sequence). The V gene lost 6 bases and the J gene lost 0 bases, with 14 bases spanning the gap. This CDR3 region has 15 residues. The DNA of the CDR3 is TGTGCCAGCAGGGTAGGGGGACATATGAACACTGAAGCTTTCTTT. Translating gives CASRVGGHMNTEAFF.

The V call is TRBV20-1, the J call TRBJ2-1; the D gene is possibly TRBD2 (5 bases). V lost 4 bases and J 5 bases, leaving 12 bases between the germline ends. The CDR3 has 13 amino acids. Germline values: CDR1 DFQATT, CDR2 SNEGSKA (reference sequence). CDR3 region: CSATSGDDNEQFF. The CDR3 region has the DNA TGCAGTGCTACGAGCGGAGATGACAATGAGCAGTTCTTC.

About this clonotype itself: Germline is not matched at one junction end, which may reflect a read error. This rearrangement joins TRBV27 to TRBJ1-1; no clear D. The CDR3 has 13 amino acids. Germline V gene data show CDR1 as MNHEY and CDR2 as SMNVEV (reference sequence). CDR3 coding DNA: TGTGTCAGCAGTCTCGGGTGGAACACTGAAGCTTTCTTT. Encoded protein: CVSSLGWNTEAFF.

V usage is TRBV7-9 and J usage is TRBJ1-4; 10 bases are a match to TRBD1. Germline V gene lookup returns CDR1 SEHNR and CDR2 FQNEAQ (reference sequence). CDR3 length equals 16 residues. The J segment lost 3 bases and the V segment lost 1 base, leaving 2 bases of the junction unmatched. Here the CDR3 reads CASSLDGTGANEKLFF. The CDR3 coding sequence is TGTGCCAGCAGCTTAGACGGGACAGGGGCTAATGAAAAACTGTTTTTT.

This clonotype was counted only a few times. The V gene is TRBV25-1, the J gene TRBJ1-2, with a possible D match to TRBD1 (5 bases). Germline V gene data show CDR1 as MGHDK and CDR2 as SYGVNS. V was shortened by 8 bases and J by 4 bases, with 17 bases between the two germline ends. The CDR3 consists of 14 residues. The CDR3 DNA sequence: TGTGCCAGCGGCTATGGGGGACGCACCTATGGCTACACCTTC. This sequence encodes CASGYGGRTYGYTF.

The gene calls are TRBV5-1 and TRBJ2-3; D may be TRBD1 or TRBD2 (6 bases each). CDR3 size: 15 residues. V was cut by 4 bases and J by 4 bases, with 16 bases left in between. CDR1 SGHRS and CDR2 YFSETQ come from the germline V gene. DNA of the CDR3: TGCGCCAGCAGCCCCAGAGGGGGGATGGCAGATACGCAGTATTTT. Its protein is CASSPRGGMADTQYF.

CDR3 sequence: CASSLGGWGYNQPQHF. The CDR3 nucleotides read TGTGCCAGCAGCCTCGGGGGGTGGGGATACAATCAGCCCCAGCATTTT. V usage is TRBV5-6 and J usage is TRBJ1-5; weak D call: TRBD1 (5 bases). V was trimmed by 4 bases and J by 3 bases, leaving 17 bases between them. The CDR3 loop spans 16 amino acids. Germline lookup yields CDR1 SGHDT and CDR2 YYEEEE.

This clonotype was counted between two and nine times. CDR3 DNA sequence: TGTGCCAGCAGTGTGGACAGGGGAAATTCACCCCTCCACTTT. Its protein product is CASSVDRGNSPLHF. The V gene is TRBV6-1, the J gene TRBJ1-6; 9 bases are a match to TRBD1. The J segment lost 7 bases and the V segment lost 4 bases, leaving 2 bases of the junction unmatched. The CDR3 contains 14 residues. Per germline, CDR1 MNHNS and CDR2 SASEGT.

This chain joins TRBV3-1 and TRBJ2-7; no clear D gene. From germline, CDR1 is LGHDT and CDR2 YNNKEL (reference sequence). CDR3 length: 13 residues. V was shortened by 1 base and J by 6 bases, with 10 bases between the two germline ends. The CDR3, as DNA: TGTGCCAGCAGCCAAGGGCATTGGGGCGAGCAGTACGTC. This encodes CASSQGHWGEQYV.

This clonotype has a handful of counts. CDR3: CASTRDEQFF. CDR3 DNA: TGTGCCAGCACTCGAGATGAGCAGTTCTTC. This rearrangement joins TRBV6-1 to TRBJ2-1, with D unclear. The V and J ends lost 7 bases and 8 bases respectively, with 6 bases between them. The CDR3 totals 10 residues. The germline CDR1 and CDR2 sequences are MNHNS and SASEGT.

This clonotype has just a few counts. CDR3 sequence: CASSLIAGADDTSTDTQYF. The CDR3 DNA reads as TGTGCCAGCAGCTTGATAGCGGGGGCCGACGATACTAGCACAGATACGCAGTATTTT. The J gene is TRBJ2-3, the V gene TRBV7-9, with 9 bases that match TRBD2. Germline CDR1 reads SEHNR; CDR2 reads FQNEAQ (reference sequence). This CDR3 spans 19 amino acids. The junction had 13 bases not matched to a gene; V was cut back by 3 bases and J by 0 bases.

This clonotype came up a few times. The gene calls are TRBV2 and TRBJ2-7; 8 bases match TRBD2. This CDR3 spans 11 amino acids. CDR1 and CDR2 from the germline V gene are SNHLY and FYNNEI. This CDR3 is CATGTSNEQYV. CDR3 DNA sequence: TGTGCAACCGGGACTAGTAACGAGCAGTACGTC.

Only a few counts were recorded for this clonotype. V gene TRBV11-3 combines with J gene TRBJ2-2, with a weak D call TRBD1 (6 bases). The germline CDR1 and CDR2 sequences are SGHNT and YENEEA. Trimming left V 5 bases short and J 9 bases short, with 16 bases between. The CDR3 totals 14 residues. CDR3 sequence: CASSPRDRNRELFF. CDR3 bases: TGTGCCAGCAGCCCAAGAGACAGGAACCGGGAGCTGTTTTTT.

V gene TRBV10-3 combines with J gene TRBJ1-4; 10 bases map to TRBD1. The CDR3 has 17 residues. CDR1 ENHRY and CDR2 SYGVKD come from the germline V gene. Trimming took 3 bases from V and 2 from J; bases not matched to a gene: 6. CDR3 sequence reads: CAISDGDRGKTNEKLFF. As DNA, the CDR3 is TGTGCCATCAGTGACGGGGACAGGGGAAAGACTAATGAAAAACTGTTTTTT.

This clonotype turned up a few times. This sequence joins TRBV12-3 or TRBV12-4 and TRBJ1-2; tentative D call: TRBD1 (5 bases). The CDR3 runs to 12 residues. The germline V and J ends were trimmed by 9 bases and 5 bases, with 13 bases remaining between them. CDR3: CASLGRVYGYTF. The CDR3 region has the DNA TGTGCCAGTTTGGGCAGGGTGTATGGCTACACCTTC.

The chain carries TRBV7-9 and TRBJ1-6; unclear D gene. Germline V CDR1 and CDR2: SEHNR, FQNEAQ (reference sequence). The CDR3 length is 17 residues. Trimming left V 5 bases short and J 0 bases short, with 14 bases between. CDR3 bases: TGTGCCAGCAGCCCCGTCCTGGGAAGCTCCTATAATTCACCCCTCCACTTT. Protein sequence: CASSPVLGSSYNSPLHF.

This rearrangement joins TRBV7-6 to TRBJ1-1; tentative D call: TRBD1 (5 bases). Germline V gene sequence: CDR1 SGHVS, CDR2 FNYEAQ. V lost 5 bases and J lost 0, with 13 bases in between. The length of the CDR3 is 15 residues. The CDR3 sequence: CASSHDRDMNTEAFF. The CDR3 DNA follows: TGTGCCAGCAGCCACGACAGAGACATGAACACTGAAGCTTTCTTT.

In this sample, this clonotype turned up many times. The chain couples TRBV12-3 or TRBV12-4 to TRBJ1-1; D perhaps matches TRBD1 (5 bases). Trimming pared 7 bases from V and 5 bases from J, leaving 14 bases between. The CDR3 is made up of 13 amino acids. The DNA for the CDR3 is TGTGCCAGCACCCGAAGGGGTAGGACTGAAGCTTTCTTT. Amino acids: CASTRRGRTEAFF.

The genes are TRBV7-9 and TRBJ1-1; a weak D match, TRBD1 (6 bases). Germline CDR1 reads SEHNR; CDR2 reads FQNEAQ (reference sequence). CDR3 length: 13 amino acids. The V end was cut by 2 bases, the J end by 11 bases, with 15 bases between. The CDR3 DNA sequence: TGTGCCAGCAGCTTACTTATAGGGGGGGGGGCTTTCTTT. Amino acids: CASSLLIGGGAFF.

The J gene is TRBJ1-1, the V gene TRBV4-1; D ambiguous. This CDR3 comprises 17 residues. Trimming left V 2 bases short and J 0 bases short, with 16 bases between. The germline V gene has CDR1 MGHRA and CDR2 YSYEKL. The CDR3 loop is CASSQKVGKGMNTEAFF. The CDR3 DNA reads TGCGCCAGCAGCCAAAAAGTCGGAAAGGGCATGAACACTGAAGCTTTCTTT.

This clonotype was seen many times. V gene TRBV7-6 combines with J gene TRBJ2-1; possible D gene TRBD1, 5 bases. CDR1 is SGHVS, CDR2 FNYEAQ, per germline. The CDR3 is 16 residues long. V was clipped by 6 bases and J by 0 bases, with 15 bases between them. The CDR3 coding sequence is TGTGCCAGCAGGGGAACAGGCCTTAGCTCCTACAATGAGCAGTTCTTC. Protein sequence: CASRGTGLSSYNEQFF.

The chain joins TRBV27 to TRBJ2-7; unclear D gene. The CDR3 has 14 amino acids. The V gene lost 5 bases and the J gene lost 4 bases, with 15 bases spanning the gap. Per germline, CDR1 MNHEY and CDR2 SMNVEV (reference sequence). In DNA, the CDR3 is TGTGCCAGCAGTCCCTCTCGATACGATTACGAGCAGTACGTC. Translation: CASSPSRYDYEQYV.

This clonotype was seen at least ten times. V gene TRBV7-8 combines with J gene TRBJ1-3, with D unresolved. The CDR3 has 16 residues. Germline V CDR1 and CDR2: SGHVS, FQNEAQ. V lost 6 bases to trimming and J lost 0 bases, with 15 bases between them. This CDR3 is CASSSYGPLSGNTIYF. Here the CDR3 DNA reads TGTGCCAGCAGTTCCTACGGCCCGCTCTCTGGAAACACCATATATTTT. Combining the CDR3 with reference TRBV7-8 and TRBJ1-3 gives the whole variable domain GAGVSQSPRYKVAKRGQDVALRCDPISGHVSLFWYQQALGQGPEFLTYFQNEAQLDKSGLPSDRFFAERPEGSVSTLKIQRTQQEDSAVYLCASSSYGPLSGNTIYFGEGSWLTVV.

This clonotype has more than one count but fewer than ten. This sequence joins TRBV6-1 and TRBJ2-2; D unclear. V dropped 8 bases and J dropped 8 bases, with 9 bases sitting between them. The CDR3 contains 11 residues. Germline V gene lookup returns CDR1 MNHNS and CDR2 SASEGT. CDR3 in amino acids: CASPGAGELFF. The DNA for the CDR3 is TGTGCCAGCCCAGGCGCTGGGGAGCTGTTTTTT.

With regard to this clonotype: A read error may be the cause here, since a much bigger clone is one base away. The chain is built from TRBV7-3 and TRBJ1-2; 7 bases are a match to TRBD1. Germline assignment: CDR1 SGHTA and CDR2 FQGTGA. CDR3 length: 14 amino acids. With V trimmed by 0 bases and J by 6 bases, 4 bases remained unmatched. CDR3 region: CASSLTLGTDGYTF. The CDR3 region has the DNA TGTGCCAGCAGCTTAACCCTCGGGACAGATGGCTACACCTTC.

This clonotype was recorded at least ten times. The CDR3 loop reads CASSYIRQGSTEAFF. The CDR3, as DNA: TGTGCCAGCAGCTACATCCGACAGGGATCCACTGAAGCTTTCTTT. The V and J genes are TRBV7-2 and TRBJ1-1, with 7 bases aligning to TRBD1. Germline values: CDR1 SGHTA, CDR2 FQGNSA. The CDR3 sequence is 15 residues long. The V gene end was trimmed by 4 bases and the J gene end by 4 bases; junction bases not matched to a gene: 9.

The chain combines TRBV6-5 with TRBJ2-7, with 8 bases that match TRBD1. V shed 2 bases and J 5 bases; nucleotides not matched to a gene: 8. Germline loops: CDR1 MNHEY, CDR2 SVGAGI. The CDR3 contains 15 residues. The CDR3 here is CASSYELTGADEQYF. In DNA form, the CDR3 reads TGTGCCAGCAGTTACGAGTTGACAGGGGCGGACGAGCAGTACTTC.

This clonotype was seen more than once but under ten times. The chain links TRBV27 to TRBJ1-4; the match to TRBD1 covers 7 bases. J gave up 3 bases and V 5 bases, and 6 bases lay outside the gene matches. The CDR3 loop spans 15 amino acids. Germline values: CDR1 MNHEY, CDR2 SMNVEV (reference sequence). The CDR3 here is CASSPRDRANEKLFF. CDR3 nucleotide sequence: TGTGCCAGCAGTCCGCGGGACAGAGCTAATGAAAAACTGTTTTTT. The full variable domain, in which reference TRBV27 and TRBJ1-4 provide the parts outside the CDR3, is EAQVTQNPRYLITVTGKKLTVTCSQNMNHEYMSWYRQDPGLGLRQIYYSMNVEVTDKGDVPEGYKVSRKEKRNFPLILESPSPNQTSLYFCASSPRDRANEKLFFGSGTQLSVL.

The chain carries TRBV19 and TRBJ2-5; possible D gene TRBD1, 5 bases. This CDR3 is built from 14 residues. V lost 1 base and J lost 5, with 11 bases in between. Germline CDR1 is LNHDA and CDR2 is SQIVND (reference sequence). This chain's CDR3 is CASSIVNRKETQYF. CDR3 sequence (DNA): TGTGCCAGTAGTATAGTAAACAGGAAGGAGACCCAGTACTTC.